The entry that follows covers one T cell receptor beta chain sequence. The table lists this clone with a few counts. Its antigen remains undetermined. No quality values exist for individual bases; no much larger clone is one base distant. The cohort comprised some 680 healthy bone marrow donors. All cohort members were sampled while nominally healthy, although unrecorded immune exposures were likely present. The donor was CMV seropositive and belonged to the group of 250 to 300 seropositive cohort members. Each donor provided a peripheral blood sample, and peripheral blood mononuclear cells were used for TCR beta sequencing. The Qiagen DNeasy Blood Extraction Kit was used to extract genomic DNA from the blood cell samples. The method was the immunoSEQ multiplex PCR assay. The multiplex PCR relied on a mix of 60 forward primers for TCR Vbeta segments and 13 reverse primers for TCR Jbeta segments. Amplification of the CDR3 region of rearranged TCR beta genes was performed with a multiplex PCR assay on genomic DNA. The Illumina HiSeq System was used to sequence the amplified TCR beta libraries as 87-base-pair reads. Per the original workflow: In a later analysis, roughly 80 million unique TCR beta chains were counted across the 650 to 700 repertoires, and roughly 11 million of these chains were shared by at least two donors. To remove PCR and sequencing errors, raw reads were error-corrected and collapsed into unique sequences using a nearest-neighbor algorithm that merged closely related sequences. V, D and J gene segments were assigned by aligning CDR3 sequences to IMGT reference sequences. For a sequence to be retained, a match of at least six nucleotides was required to both a V gene segment and a J gene segment. A rearrangement was called productive if the CDR3 had no stop codons and remained in frame with V and J, and every other rearrangement was called non-productive. CDR3 was defined according to IMGT convention as the region running from the second conserved V-encoded cysteine to the conserved J-encoded phenylalanine. In an earlier analysis of around 640 of the donors, sequences lacking an unambiguous match to a single V gene segment were excluded. An earlier analysis of a few hundred of the donors classified V segments as functional when productive rearrangements were above 56.7% and as segregating when the standard deviation between donors was above 5%. A statistical classification framework was built to diagnose cytomegalovirus status from the catalog of TCR beta chain sequences. In a later analysis, TCR nucleotide sequences were compared against IMGT/GENE-DB human TR gene sequences so that V and J genes could be assigned. Using the TCRdist pipeline, a later analysis assigned CDR3 sequences along with most-parsimonious VDJ recombination scenarios. In a later analysis, each TCR beta chain was defined by its CDR3 amino acid sequence together with its V-gene family, and reads lacking a unique V-gene family were excluded. To address suspected cross-contamination and a sequencing artifact, a later analysis removed roughly 580 highly shared, low-generation-probability nucleotide sequences. In a later analysis, a clonal expansion index for each public chain was calculated from normalized within-repertoire ranks of inferred template counts. Generation probabilities in a later analysis came from a VDJ recombination model fitted to out-of-frame rearrangements, and those results were checked against IGoR. A later analysis scored TCR-TCR, TCR-HLA and TCR-CMV co-occurrence with hypergeometric tests, applying a repertoire-size bias correction to TCR pairs. To estimate false discovery rates, a later analysis permuted the HLA or CMV assignments 20 times. In a later analysis, co-occurring TCRs were grouped using DBSCAN, and TCRdist sequence similarity was added for clustering within HLA-allele-positive subsets. Repertoires with fewer than 30,000 or more than 120,000 public chains, plus five repertoires with anomalous nucleotide sharing, were excluded from co-occurrence clustering. What TCRdb holds here is the immuneACCESS table cut down to in-frame rearrangements. Part of the clones is not present; checked against another copy, under half of the missing clones reflect an unresolved V gene, and the others are unexplained. From that table come the V and J calls and clone size; the DNA was used to work out D and trimming. Here the sample has approximately 120,000 clones; about four fifths occur a single time. The ten largest clones represent 3.6% of the sample.

Including cysteine and phenylalanine, the CDR3 has 16 amino acids. Only the CDR3 portion is preserved as DNA: 48 bases, with reading frame beginning at the first base. The germline V gene gives CDR1 as SGHVS and CDR2 as FNYEAQ. After removal of 5 bases from V and 6 bases from J, the junction retains 12 bases not matched to a gene. This record comes from a study of cytomegalovirus exposure and HLA in healthy donors (dated by TCRdb to about 2017). Study-wide context: In an earlier analysis of 587 of the donors, 276 Gb of sequence data and 117 million unique TCR beta sequences from approximately 180 million T cells were reported. Approximately 300 gigabases of sequencing data and around 87 million unique TCR sequences were included in an early release covering about 620 HLA-typed donors. Of the 300 to 450 genotyped donors, roughly 76% were placed in the genetic ancestry cluster associated with self-reported Caucasian donors. The study aimed to test whether cataloging public T cell receptors could reveal signatures of past pathogen exposure. The T cell repertoires of some 700 subjects were profiled by immunosequencing and related to cytomegalovirus serostatus. Besides the first cohort of some 670 subjects, a separate validation cohort made up of roughly 130 different subjects was used. To predict cytomegalovirus infection status, the study combined high-throughput TCR immunosequencing, statistical association of individual TCRs with disease status, and machine learning. In a later analysis, previously published TCR beta repertoires from 550 to 750 donors were re-analyzed and high-resolution HLA genotyping was added so that TCR occurrence patterns could be studied. Rather than drawing on any new phenotypic data, the later analysis identified candidate immune exposures from TCR beta sequences and the way those sequences occurred across donors. An earlier analysis of 587 of the donors used high-throughput TCR beta sequencing to judge whether each TCR beta V gene segment behaved as functional or pseudogenic. Alongside the repertoire data, information on donor age, sex, ethnicity and CMV serostatus was compiled. In a later genetic analysis, genome-wide SNP genotypes for about three fifths of the 666 donors were used, and that subset was treated as a discovery cohort. Every repertoire in the discovery cohort had been generated on one and the same sequencing platform. Both class I and class II loci were covered by HLA typing, at four-digit resolution. Typing coverage differed by locus: A, B, C, DRB1 and DQB1 were typed in about 629-640 donors, DQA1 in 522, DPA1 in 600 to 610, and DPB1 in approximately 450. Four or five DR-DQ haplotypes were treated as single units for association and clustering because of strong linkage in the cohort. Across around 400 genotyped donors of the cohort, an average of roughly 250,000 unique TCR beta nucleotide sequences per donor were sequenced, and approximately 17% of those sequences were non-productive.

Study-wide conclusions, independent of this receptor: About 17 rarely observed V segments, including chromosome 9 orphons, were excluded from the earlier analysis of approximately 600 of the donors because counts were too low. In an earlier analysis of a few hundred of the donors, most TCR beta V segments were observed in productive rearrangements about 87% or about 30% of the time, broadly matching IMGT annotations. The authors suggested that the approach could potentially be generalized to other disease states and immunological phenotypes. An association between a missense DCLRE1C variant and V-gene and J-gene trimming of TCR beta chains was found in a later genetic analysis and replicated in an independent cohort. A total of fewer than 200 TCR beta chains were listed by the study as associated with cytomegalovirus. Assigning TCR associations to individual alleles was difficult when HLA alleles, especially DR and DQ, strongly co-occurred. A further reported finding was that TCR beta sequences accurately predicted the HLA-A and HLA-B alleles for most subjects in the first cohort. A later analysis found that most CMV-associated TCR beta chains appeared HLA-restricted, with HLA associations seemingly driven largely by CMV exposure. In this cohort, only TCR beta chains were sequenced, and detectable features were limited by the absence of alpha or paired-chain data. Presence/absence analyses assumed roughly uniform sequencing depth across donors, an assumption that may not hold. Because the 87-base-pair reads could not distinguish some IMGT-functional V segments, including TRBV6-2 and TRBV6-3, those segments were excluded. Several of the top co-occurrence clusters appeared to be linked to parvovirus B19, influenza, CMV and Epstein-Barr virus, according to a later analysis. Immune exposure information for the cohort was limited to CMV serostatus. A later analysis found that TCR association rates varied across HLA loci, with DRB1 alleles showing the most associated TCRs and HLA-C alleles the fewest. At a false discovery rate of 0.05, a later analysis linked 16,951 TCR beta sequences to specific HLA alleles. In vitro tests confirmed that a few of the cytomegalovirus-associated TCR beta chains recognize cytomegalovirus antigens. Because HLA typing was missing for some donors at each locus, association tests included only the typed subset. A cluster of highly shared sequence variants was judged likely to be a technical artifact of the sequencing pipeline. The classifier was reported to diagnose cytomegalovirus status with high specificity and sensitivity in both the original and validation cohorts. Linkage disequilibrium might explain the correlated functional status among segregating V segments, but an unknown experimental factor could not be excluded. While some public TCRs were present in many individuals, most TCR sequences turned up only very rarely across donors. A later genetic analysis reported fewer N-insertions in productive TCRs among donors in an Asian-associated ancestry cluster than the roughly 620-donor mean. A later analysis found that HLA-associated TCR beta chains were more clonally expanded and had lower generation probabilities than equally common non-associated chains.

The sequenced sample consisted of PBMCs. This sequence uses TRBV7-6 and TRBJ2-3; 9 central bases correspond to TRBD2. This receptor was taken from a woman aged 40 to 49 in good health and CMV-seropositive. The sequenced DNA is TGTGCCAGCAGCGCCAGACTAGCGGAGGTGGGGGATACGCAGTATTTT. Translated, this is CASSARLAEVGDTQYF.